This T cell receptor beta chain was identified during a study of graft-versus-host responses after intestinal transplantation. Study findings and constraints: GvH clones turned up in recipient marrow; some had shown up first in ileum or blood.

Trimming cost V 7 bases and J 4 bases, with 11 bases left between them. This CDR3 has 11 amino acids. Germline CDR1 is SQVTM and CDR2 is ANQGSEA. Labeling with CFSE marked approximately 200,000 responder cells, which were plated with approximately 200,000 irradiated, violet-dye-labeled stimulator cells. This table comes from immunoSEQ multiplex PCR, and its TCRdb copy is limited to in-frame clones, with some not included. The sample lists thousands of clones, approximately 40% seen once, with 6% to 7% in the top ten. A few counts support this clone. The J gene is TRBJ2-7, the V gene TRBV29-1; the D is unclear. The sample was alloreactive CD8+ T cells from a mixed lymphocyte reaction culture, taken before transplantation. Subset in this sample: CFSE-low proliferating T cells sorted from roughly 6-day pre-transplant mixed lymphocyte reaction (GvH or HvG direction). The clonotype was recovered from a human patient who was an organ donor for intestinal transplantation. DNA for the CDR3: TGCAGCGCCCGGGTTCGGTACGAGCAGTACTTC. Its protein is CSARVRYEQYF.